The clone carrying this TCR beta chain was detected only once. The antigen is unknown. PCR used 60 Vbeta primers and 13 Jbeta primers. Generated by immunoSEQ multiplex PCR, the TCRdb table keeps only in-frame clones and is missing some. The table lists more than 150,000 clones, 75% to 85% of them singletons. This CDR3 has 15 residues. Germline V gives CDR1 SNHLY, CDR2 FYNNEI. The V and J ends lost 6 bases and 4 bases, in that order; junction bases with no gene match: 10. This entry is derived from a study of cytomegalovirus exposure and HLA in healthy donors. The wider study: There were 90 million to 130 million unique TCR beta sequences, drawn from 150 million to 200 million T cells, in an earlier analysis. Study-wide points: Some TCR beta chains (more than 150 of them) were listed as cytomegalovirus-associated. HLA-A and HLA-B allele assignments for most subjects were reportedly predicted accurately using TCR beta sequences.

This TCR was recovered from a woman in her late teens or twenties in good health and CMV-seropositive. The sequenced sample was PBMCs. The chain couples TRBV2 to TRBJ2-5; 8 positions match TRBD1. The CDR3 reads CASSLTGASGETQYF. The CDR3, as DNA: TGTGCCAGCAGCCTGACAGGGGCCTCTGGAGAGACCCAGTACTTC.